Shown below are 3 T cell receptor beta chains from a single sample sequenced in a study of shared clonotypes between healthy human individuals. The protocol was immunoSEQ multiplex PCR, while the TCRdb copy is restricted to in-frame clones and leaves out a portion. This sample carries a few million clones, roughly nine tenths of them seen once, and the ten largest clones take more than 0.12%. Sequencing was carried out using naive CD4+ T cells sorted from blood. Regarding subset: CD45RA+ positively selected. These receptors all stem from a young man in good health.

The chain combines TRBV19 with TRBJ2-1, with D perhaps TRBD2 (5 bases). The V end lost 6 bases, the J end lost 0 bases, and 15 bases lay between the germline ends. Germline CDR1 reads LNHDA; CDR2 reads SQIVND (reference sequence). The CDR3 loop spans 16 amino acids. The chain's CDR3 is CASRMAGVTSYNEQFF. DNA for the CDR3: TGTGCCAGTAGGATGGCCGGGGTTACCTCCTACAATGAGCAGTTCTTC.

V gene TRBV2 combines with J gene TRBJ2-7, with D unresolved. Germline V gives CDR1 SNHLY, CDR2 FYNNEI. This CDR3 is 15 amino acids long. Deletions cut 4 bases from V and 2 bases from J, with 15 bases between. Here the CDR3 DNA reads TGTGCCAGCAGTGTTGACTTCCCAACCGCCTACGAGCAGTACTTC. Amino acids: CASSVDFPTAYEQYF.

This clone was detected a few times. CDR3 residues: CASSERPTSYGYTF. The CDR3 DNA reads as TGTGCCAGCAGCGAACGACCGACCAGCTATGGCTACACCTTC. V gene TRBV2 combines with J gene TRBJ1-2, with unresolved D. Trimming took 6 bases from V and 4 from J, leaving 15 bases between them. CDR3 length equals 14 residues. The V gene's germline CDR1 is SNHLY and CDR2 FYNNEI.